Below, 29 T cell receptor beta chains from the same sample are listed, as sequenced in a study of cytomegalovirus exposure and HLA in healthy donors. PCR employed 60 Vbeta and 13 Jbeta primers. The assay was immunoSEQ multiplex PCR, and TCRdb's table has in-frame clones only and misses some. This sample has around 200,000 clones, with roughly 89% found just once. Sequenced material: PBMCs. These receptors were collected from a woman under 30 in good health and CMV-seronegative.

The V call is TRBV30, the J call TRBJ1-2; the D gene is possibly TRBD1 (5 bases). V was cut by 2 bases and J by 2 bases, with 9 bases left in between. From germline, CDR1 is GTSNPN and CDR2 SVGIG (reference sequence). The CDR3 length is 13 residues. The CDR3 DNA reads as TGTGCCTGGAGTTCAGGACAAAACTATGGCTACACCTTC. As protein: CAWSSGQNYGYTF.

V and J are TRBV7-2 and TRBJ1-2, with no clear D. The CDR3 contains 14 residues. CDR1 is SGHTA and CDR2 is FQGNSA in the germline V gene. Trimming removed 4 bases from V and 8 bases from J, with 17 bases in between. The CDR3 DNA follows: TGTGCCAGCAGCTCCCCGGCGGGTCGGTGGGGCTACACCTTC. Translating it yields CASSSPAGRWGYTF.

The gene calls are TRBV7-2 and TRBJ2-2; no clear D gene. This CDR3 is built from 11 residues. Trimming removed 2 bases from V and 7 bases from J, with 2 bases in between. Germline lookup yields CDR1 SGHTA and CDR2 FQGNSA. DNA for the CDR3: TGTGCCAGCAGCTTACACGGGGAGCTGTTTTTT. Encoded protein: CASSLHGELFF. Full variable domain (remainder filled in from reference TRBV7-2 and TRBJ2-2): GAGVSQSPSNKVTEKGKDVELRCDPISGHTALYWYRQSLGQGLEFLIYFQGNSAPDKSGLPSDRFSAERTGGSVSTLTIQRTQQEDSAVYLCASSLHGELFFGEGSRLTVL.

The chain links TRBV30 to TRBJ2-1; 10 bases agree with TRBD1. With V trimmed by 0 bases and J by 8 bases, 7 bases remained unmatched. Germline CDR1 is GTSNPN and CDR2 is SVGIG (reference sequence). The CDR3 has 15 amino acids. The DNA for the CDR3 is TGTGCCTGGAGTGTACGACAGGGGGCGAGCTATGAGCAGTTCTTC. Encoded protein: CAWSVRQGASYEQFF.

This sequence joins TRBV5-1 and TRBJ2-5; D may be TRBD2 (6 bases). The germline CDR1 and CDR2 sequences are SGHRS and YFSETQ. Trimming left V 4 bases short and J 4 bases short, with 14 bases between. CDR3 length: 14 amino acids. CDR3 DNA sequence: TGCGCCAGCAGCCGGGACTTGGGAAGAGAGACCCAGTACTTC. Protein product: CASSRDLGRETQYF.

The chain uses TRBV4-1 and TRBJ2-3; D gene unclear. From germline, CDR1 is MGHRA and CDR2 YSYEKL. V lost 4 bases and J lost 1, with 12 bases in between. CDR3 length equals 15 residues. Written as DNA, the CDR3 is TGCGCCAGCAGCCCCTACTTCGGAGGCACAGATACGCAGTATTTT. Protein product: CASSPYFGGTDTQYF.

V gene TRBV11-2 combines with J gene TRBJ1-1; possibly TRBD1 for D (6 bases). The CDR3 consists of 13 residues. V lost 6 bases and J 1 base, leaving 9 bases between the germline ends. Germline lookup yields CDR1 SGHAT and CDR2 FQNNGV. CDR3 in DNA: TGTGCCAGCAGAGGACAGACGAACACTGAAGCTTTCTTT. Amino acids: CASRGQTNTEAFF.

The chain carries TRBV11-2 and TRBJ1-1; tentative D call: TRBD1 (5 bases). Germline lookup yields CDR1 SGHAT and CDR2 FQNNGV. The V end was cut by 4 bases, the J end by 4 bases, with 19 bases between. The CDR3 has 16 amino acids. CDR3 coding DNA: TGTGCCAGCAGCTCGTACCGCAGCCCTGACAGCACTGAAGCTTTCTTT. Translation: CASSSYRSPDSTEAFF.

The gene calls are TRBV6-5 and TRBJ1-1; 8 bases line up with TRBD1. The CDR3 totals 12 residues. Germline V gene data show CDR1 as MNHEY and CDR2 as SVGAGI. V lost 5 bases, J lost 5 bases, and 1 base stayed unmatched. This CDR3 reads CASSGQGTEAFF. The CDR3, as DNA: TGTGCCAGCAGTGGACAGGGAACTGAAGCTTTCTTT.

This rearrangement joins TRBV29-1 to TRBJ2-5; 7 bases map to TRBD1. CDR3 length: 14 residues. Germline V gene sequence: CDR1 SQVTM, CDR2 ANQGSEA. Germline trimming cut 6 bases from V and 4 bases from J; bases unmatched to any gene: 11. The CDR3 here is CSVGSRQGRETQYF. CDR3 sequence (DNA): TGCAGCGTGGGGTCCCGACAGGGCCGAGAGACCCAGTACTTC.

The chain has TRBV27 and TRBJ2-1, with TRBD1 matching 7 bases. The germline gives CDR1 MNHEY, CDR2 SMNVEV (reference sequence). The V segment lost 6 bases and the J segment 2 bases; nucleotides outside the gene matches: 19. The CDR3 extends over 19 amino acids. For the CDR3, the DNA is TGTGCCAGCAGATCCGGGACAGCCAATCTTCCGCGTCCCTACAATGAGCAGTTCTTC. It specifies CASRSGTANLPRPYNEQFF.

J is TRBJ2-1 and V is TRBV9, with 10 positions matching TRBD2. The CDR3 contains 17 residues. V lost 0 bases to trimming and J lost 3 bases; unmatched junction nucleotides: 6. Germline V gene data show CDR1 as SGDLS and CDR2 as YYNGEE. CDR3 coding DNA: TGTGCCAGCAGCGTAGCTCAACTAGCGGGGTACTACAATGAGCAGTTCTTC. It codes for CASSVAQLAGYYNEQFF.

The rearrangement joins TRBV27 to TRBJ2-5; 10 bases line up with TRBD2. V was pared by 6 bases and J by 4 bases, with 8 bases of the junction left unmatched. There are 15 residues in the CDR3. CDR1 is MNHEY, CDR2 SMNVEV, per germline (reference sequence). CDR3: CASSALLAGGETQYF. CDR3 DNA: TGTGCCAGCAGCGCTCTATTAGCGGGGGGAGAGACCCAGTACTTC.

This chain joins TRBV10-3 and TRBJ2-1, with a possible D match to TRBD2 (7 bases). This CDR3 comprises 15 residues. Trimming removed 11 bases from V and 5 bases from J, with 22 bases in between. Per germline, CDR1 ENHRY and CDR2 SYGVKD. This chain's CDR3 is CAVRPRGGTNNEQFF. The CDR3, as DNA: TGTGCCGTCCGGCCACGGGGAGGGACAAACAATGAGCAGTTCTTC.

The chain is built from TRBV7-2 and TRBJ2-3; 10 bases match TRBD1. V was clipped by 5 bases and J by 4 bases; unmatched bases: 3. Germline CDR1 and CDR2: SGHTA and FQGNSA. The CDR3 covers 14 residues. The CDR3 coding sequence is TGTGCCAGCAGCCATGGGACAGGGGCAGATACGCAGTATTTT. Protein sequence: CASSHGTGADTQYF.

The rearrangement uses TRBV10-3 and TRBJ2-1; D may be TRBD2 (6 bases). Germline V CDR1 and CDR2: ENHRY, SYGVKD. CDR3 length: 15 amino acids. With 1 base removed from V and 9 bases from J, the gap between germline ends came to 16 bases. In DNA, the CDR3 is TGTGCCATCAGTGAGTATGGGGCAGGGCGGGGTGAGCAGTTCTTC. It is translated as CAISEYGAGRGEQFF.

The V call is TRBV13, the J call TRBJ2-7, with D maybe TRBD1 (5 bases). The CDR3 consists of 19 residues. The germline gives CDR1 PRHDT, CDR2 FYEKMQ (reference sequence). The V end lost 1 base, the J end lost 3 bases, and 25 bases lay between the germline ends. CDR3 sequence (DNA): TGTGCCAGCAGCTTAGAGGGGTTGCGTGGGGCAACCACACACTACGAGCAGTACTTC. Protein product: CASSLEGLRGATTHYEQYF.

This rearrangement joins TRBV10-3 to TRBJ2-7; tentative D call: TRBD2 (6 bases). Germline assignment: CDR1 ENHRY and CDR2 SYGVKD. V lost 4 bases to trimming and J lost 3 bases, with 13 bases between them. The CDR3 is made up of 14 amino acids. The CDR3 DNA reads as TGTGCCATCAGTGGGACTACCCGAATCTACGAGCAGTACTTC. Its translation is CAISGTTRIYEQYF.

This sequence joins TRBV13 and TRBJ2-2; the match to TRBD2 covers 9 bases. Unmatched junction bases numbered 12, after V lost 2 bases and J lost 5 bases. The CDR3 loop spans 18 amino acids. CDR1 PRHDT and CDR2 FYEKMQ come from the germline V gene (reference sequence). CDR3 nucleotide sequence: TGTGCCAGCAGCTTATCCCTTTTGCGGGGGGGCAGAACCGGGGAGCTGTTTTTT. Residues: CASSLSLLRGGRTGELFF.

The V and J genes are TRBV2 and TRBJ1-2; no clear D. In germline, CDR1 is SNHLY, CDR2 FYNNEI. Deletions cut 8 bases from V and 4 bases from J, with 14 bases between. The CDR3 runs to 13 residues. CDR3 in DNA: TGTGCCAGCGAGGAGGCCGTCGGCTATGGCTACACCTTC. Its protein is CASEEAVGYGYTF.

V and J are TRBV21-1 and TRBJ1-2; TRBD1, the table's D call, lacks a check against the DNA. TRBV21-1 is given as a pseudogene. This CDR3 comprises 17 residues. The CDR3, as DNA: TGTGCCAGCAGCAACAGACCCGGGACAGGACCCAACTATGGCTACACCTTC. Encoded protein: CASSNRPGTGPNYGYTF.

The chain employs TRBV6-6 and TRBJ2-3, with 10 bases that match TRBD2. V shed 1 base, J shed 2 bases, and the junction held 3 bases outside the gene matches. Germline-derived CDR1 and CDR2 are MNHNY and SVGAGI (reference sequence). This CDR3 is built from 16 residues. The DNA for the CDR3 is TGTGCCAGCAGTTACTTTCTAGCGGGGGACACAGATACGCAGTATTTT. The encoded protein is CASSYFLAGDTDTQYF.

This chain joins TRBV5-4 and TRBJ1-1; D unresolved. The CDR3 consists of 14 residues. V dropped 1 base and J dropped 3 bases, with 10 bases sitting between them. Germline lookup yields CDR1 SGHNT and CDR2 YYREEE (reference sequence). In nucleotides, the CDR3 is TGTGCCAGCAGCTTGTTGGGCGGGCACACTGAAGCTTTCTTT. This translates into CASSLLGGHTEAFF.

The chain carries TRBV19 and TRBJ2-2; 7 bases line up with TRBD1. CDR3 length equals 13 residues. V dropped 10 bases and J dropped 7; count of bases not matched to a gene: 9. CDR1 and CDR2 from the germline V gene are LNHDA and SQIVND (reference sequence). DNA for the CDR3: TGTGCCACGTTGGGACAGCGACTCGGGGAGCTGTTTTTT. It is translated as CATLGQRLGELFF.

J is TRBJ2-2 and V is TRBV30; weak D call: TRBD2 (5 bases). The CDR3 length is 16 residues. Per germline, CDR1 GTSNPN and CDR2 SVGIG (reference sequence). V was cut by 0 bases and J by 1 base, with 12 bases left in between. The DNA of the CDR3 is TGTGCCTGGAGTGTACCAGAGGGAGAGAACACCGGGGAGCTGTTTTTT. Residues: CAWSVPEGENTGELFF.

The V gene is TRBV6-6, the J gene TRBJ2-2; TRBD2 aligns across 13 bases. The CDR3 runs 15 residues. Germline CDR1 and CDR2: MNHNY and SVGAGI (reference sequence). V trimming: 5 bases; J trimming: 5 bases; junction bases outside the gene matches: 2. In nucleotides, the CDR3 is TGTGCCAGCAGTCCACTAGCGGGGGGGACCGGGGAGCTGTTTTTT. It codes for CASSPLAGGTGELFF.

The chain links TRBV9 to TRBJ2-3; 11 nucleotides align to TRBD2. The CDR3 contains 18 residues. The germline V gene has CDR1 SGDLS and CDR2 YYNGEE. The V and J ends lost 3 bases and 2 bases, in that order; junction bases with no gene match: 11. The CDR3 is CASSAEPGLAASTDTQYF. The DNA of the CDR3 is TGTGCCAGCAGCGCGGAGCCGGGACTAGCGGCTTCCACAGATACGCAGTATTTT.

The chain recombines TRBV19 with TRBJ1-2, with 8 nucleotides matching TRBD1. Germline V lookup: CDR1 LNHDA, CDR2 SQIVND (reference sequence). J was trimmed by 7 bases and V by 5 bases; bases with no gene match: 9. This CDR3 is built from 14 residues. The CDR3 DNA reads as TGTGCCAGTAGTCCGGACAGGGTGGTTCGTGGCTACACCTTC. Protein sequence: CASSPDRVVRGYTF.

This clone has just one count. The chain joins TRBV7-6 to TRBJ2-1; D is perhaps TRBD2 (6 bases). The germline V and J ends were trimmed by 5 bases and 0 bases, with 17 bases remaining between them. The germline CDR1 and CDR2 sequences are SGHVS and FNYEAQ. This CDR3 is built from 17 residues. Here the CDR3 reads CASSHPLRGSSYNEQFF. The CDR3 nucleotides are TGTGCCAGCAGCCATCCTTTGCGGGGTAGCTCCTACAATGAGCAGTTCTTC.